A single sample is the source of the 18 T cell receptor beta chains below, sequenced in a study of shared clonotypes between healthy human individuals. Assay: immunoSEQ multiplex PCR; the TCRdb copy retains only in-frame clones and omits some. The profile shows 2 million to 3 million clones, 93% of them singletons. The sequencing sample was made of naive CD4+ T cells from PBMCs. The subset was: CD45RA+ positively selected. Receptors were obtained from a man in his late teens or twenties in good health. Some clones in this sample may be carry-over from other donors' samples.

The chain links TRBV19 to TRBJ2-1; 7 bases fit TRBD2. Germline CDR1 and CDR2: LNHDA and SQIVND (reference sequence). The ends lost 6 bases at V and 1 base at J; junction bases unmatched: 12. The CDR3 extends over 17 amino acids. The CDR3 spells CASSLSGVSLSYNEQFF. The CDR3 nucleotides are TGTGCCAGTAGCCTAAGCGGGGTCTCATTATCCTACAATGAGCAGTTCTTC. Looking up the rest from reference TRBV19 and TRBJ2-1 gives the full variable domain: DGGITQSPKYLFRKEGQNVTLSCEQNLNHDAMYWYRQDPGQGLRLIYYSQIVNDFQKGDIAEGYSVSREKKESFPLTVTSAQKNPTAFYLCASSLSGVSLSYNEQFFGPGTRLTVL.

The chain employs TRBV6-5 and TRBJ2-7; D is unresolved. From germline, CDR1 is MNHEY and CDR2 SVGAGI. Trimming pared 4 bases from V and 6 bases from J, leaving 16 bases between. CDR3 length: 14 residues. DNA for the CDR3: TGTGCCAGCAGTTTAAACAGAGGTATTGGCGAGCAGTACTTC. Its protein product is CASSLNRGIGEQYF.

The chain couples TRBV28 to TRBJ1-2, with 8 bases lining up with TRBD1. Unmatched junction bases numbered 9, after V lost 5 bases and J lost 4 bases. The CDR3 runs 15 residues. Germline loops: CDR1 MDHEN, CDR2 SYDVKM. CDR3 sequence reads: CASSPGGQATYGYTF. In DNA form, the CDR3 reads TGTGCCAGCAGTCCAGGGGGACAGGCAACCTATGGCTACACCTTC.

The chain recombines TRBV2 with TRBJ1-5, with 9 bases aligning to TRBD1. Germline assignment: CDR1 SNHLY and CDR2 FYNNEI. The CDR3 covers 15 residues. V lost 5 bases and J lost 6; bases outside the gene matches: 8. The CDR3 bases are TGTGCCAGCAGTACCCTAGACAGGGGGGCTCAGCCCCAGCATTTT. This encodes CASSTLDRGAQPQHF.

This clone was seen a single time. The CDR3 sequence: CASSAGPSNTEAFF. The DNA of the CDR3 is TGTGCCAGCTCAGCGGGACCTTCGAACACTGAAGCTTTCTTT. The V gene is TRBV18, the J gene TRBJ1-1, with D possibly being TRBD1 (5 bases). This CDR3 comprises 14 residues. The V and J ends lost 5 bases and 1 base respectively, with 11 bases between them. In germline, CDR1 is KGHSH, CDR2 LQKENI. Full variable domain (rest looked up from reference TRBV18 and TRBJ1-1): NAGVMQNPRHLVRRRGQEARLRCSPMKGHSHVYWYRQLPEEGLKFMVYLQKENIIDESGMPKERFSAEFPKEGPSILRIQQVVRGDSAAYFCASSAGPSNTEAFFGQGTRLTVV.

The gene calls are TRBV6-1 and TRBJ1-1, with no clear D. The CDR3 sequence is 14 residues long. The ends were cut back, 2 bases at V and 5 bases at J, with 12 bases in the middle. Per the germline V gene, CDR1 is MNHNS and CDR2 is SASEGT. CDR3 DNA: TGTGCCAGCAGTGAATTCGTCGGCGAGACTGAAGCTTTCTTT. It specifies CASSEFVGETEAFF.

This clone appeared once. The chain employs TRBV5-1 and TRBJ1-3; maybe TRBD1 (5 bases). Per the germline V gene, CDR1 is SGHRS and CDR2 is YFSETQ. The CDR3 extends over 16 amino acids. Trimming removed 0 bases from V and 2 bases from J, with 12 bases in between. CDR3 in DNA: TGCGCCAGCAGCTTGGCCCGTTCAGGGCCTGGAAACACCATATATTTT. Its protein is CASSLARSGPGNTIYF.

The chain uses TRBV7-3 and TRBJ2-1; the match to TRBD2 covers 10 bases. J was trimmed by 4 bases and V by 0 bases; bases with no gene match: 6. Germline loops: CDR1 SGHTA, CDR2 FQGTGA. CDR3 length: 17 residues. The chain's CDR3 is CASSLTPSGRAYNEQFF. The DNA for the CDR3 is TGTGCCAGCAGCTTAACCCCCAGCGGGAGGGCATACAATGAGCAGTTCTTC.

The V and J genes are TRBV14 and TRBJ2-2, with D perhaps matching TRBD2 (5 bases). Germline V CDR1 and CDR2: SGHDN, FVKESK. V gave up 4 bases and J gave up 1 base, with 10 bases separating them. The CDR3 is made up of 15 amino acids. The CDR3 protein is CASSPGLKNTGELFF. The CDR3 DNA reads TGTGCCAGCAGCCCCGGACTCAAGAACACCGGGGAGCTGTTTTTT.

The chain carries TRBV28 and TRBJ1-2; D not certain. Germline V gene lookup returns CDR1 MDHEN and CDR2 SYDVKM. With 7 bases removed from V and 0 bases from J, the gap between germline ends came to 12 bases. The CDR3 is 14 residues long. CDR3 sequence reads: CASNSPASNYGYTF. DNA of the CDR3: TGTGCCAGCAACTCGCCAGCTTCTAACTATGGCTACACCTTC.

The chain links TRBV28 to TRBJ2-5; 8 bases fit TRBD1. Germline V CDR1 and CDR2: MDHEN, SYDVKM. This CDR3 comprises 16 residues. Trimming took 8 bases from V and 3 from J; bases not matched to a gene: 14. CDR3 in DNA: TGTGCCAGCGACCCCAGGGGGCTGCTAATGGAAGAGACCCAGTACTTC. Translated, it gives CASDPRGLLMEETQYF.

The chain links TRBV5-6 to TRBJ2-7, with D uncertain. Germline V CDR1 and CDR2: SGHDT, YYEEEE. CDR3 length: 11 residues. The V and J ends lost 4 bases and 3 bases respectively, with 5 bases between them. This chain's CDR3 is CASSRNYEQYF. The CDR3 DNA reads TGTGCCAGCAGCCGCAACTACGAGCAGTACTTC. Looking up the rest from reference TRBV5-6 and TRBJ2-7 gives the full variable domain: DAGVTQSPTHLIKTRGQQVTLRCSPKSGHDTVSWYQQALGQGPQFIFQYYEEEERQRGNFPDRFSGHQFPNYSSELNVNALLLGDSALYLCASSRNYEQYFGPGTRLTVT.

On this clone itself: This same CDR3 is encoded by further DNA sequences in the sample. The rearrangement uses TRBV5-1 and TRBJ1-1; TRBD1 matches at 9 bases. From germline, CDR1 is SGHRS and CDR2 YFSETQ. V shed 4 bases and J 0 bases; nucleotides not matched to a gene: 4. This CDR3 comprises 15 residues. The CDR3 region has the DNA TGCGCCAGCAGCCTACGGACAGGGGTGAACACTGAAGCTTTCTTT. The encoded protein is CASSLRTGVNTEAFF.

This clone was observed once. The chain combines TRBV9 with TRBJ2-1; 8 bases align to TRBD2. The ends lost 3 bases at V and 7 bases at J; junction bases unmatched: 6. The germline CDR1 and CDR2 sequences are SGDLS and YYNGEE. The CDR3 length is 14 residues. This CDR3 is CASSATSSGNEQFF. The CDR3 region has the DNA TGTGCCAGCAGCGCGACCTCTAGCGGGAATGAGCAGTTCTTC.

This clone was counted a single time. The rearrangement links TRBV28 to TRBJ2-1, with 8 bases that match TRBD2. Germline trimming cut 3 bases from V and 9 bases from J; bases unmatched to any gene: 7. Per the germline V gene, CDR1 is MDHEN and CDR2 is SYDVKM. The CDR3 is made up of 14 amino acids. The CDR3 DNA follows: TGTGCCAGCAGTTTGCAAGAGCGGGAGAGTGAGCAGTTCTTC. Its translation is CASSLQERESEQFF. Full variable domain (outside the CDR3, taken from reference TRBV28 and TRBJ2-1): DVKVTQSSRYLVKRTGEKVFLECVQDMDHENMFWYRQDPGLGLRLIYFSYDVKMKEKGDIPEGYSVSREKKERFSLILESASTNQTSMYLCASSLQERESEQFFGPGTRLTVL.

The CDR3 sequence is CASSLTGGLSYEQYF. The CDR3 coding sequence is TGTGCCAGCAGTCTGACAGGGGGATTATCCTACGAGCAGTACTTC. The chain employs TRBV27 and TRBJ2-5; 9 positions agree with TRBD1. The tail of the sequence fits TRBJ2-7 better, so the J call may be wrong. Germline CDR1 reads MNHEY; CDR2 reads SMNVEV (reference sequence). The CDR3 length is 15 residues.

A word on this clone: Other nucleotide sequences in the sample specify the same CDR3. CDR3 DNA: TGTGCCAGCAGCGTATCGAGAGCAGATACGCAGTATTTT. It encodes CASSVSRADTQYF. This chain uses TRBV9 with TRBJ2-3, with unresolved D. The germline CDR1 and CDR2 sequences are SGDLS and YYNGEE. V gave up 1 base and J gave up 4 bases, with 7 bases separating them. CDR3 length: 13 residues.

This clone was seen just once. This chain uses TRBV25-1 with TRBJ2-2, with D maybe TRBD1 (6 bases). V lost 2 bases and J lost 1, with 8 bases in between. CDR1 is MGHDK, CDR2 SYGVNS, per germline. The CDR3 consists of 15 residues. CDR3 bases: TGTGCCAGCAGTGAAGGACAGCTGAACACCGGGGAGCTGTTTTTT. This translates into CASSEGQLNTGELFF. Filled out from reference TRBV25-1 and TRBJ2-2, the complete variable domain reads EADIYQTPRYLVIGTGKKITLECSQTMGHDKMYWYQQDPGMELHLIHYSYGVNSTEKGDLSSESTVSRIRTEHFPLTLESARPSHTSQYLCASSEGQLNTGELFFGEGSRLTVL.